A selection of T cell receptor beta chains follows, all from one sample in a study of cytomegalovirus exposure and HLA in healthy donors. Sequenced by immunoSEQ multiplex PCR; TCRdb stores in-frame clones only, minus some. This table has about 180,000 clones, about 80% appearing once. The source material was PBMCs. These receptors all come from a man younger than 35 in good health and CMV-seronegative. Both conserved end residues are trimmed from each CDR3. The order of the fields is V gene, CDR3 protein.

V gene: TRBV6-5
CDR3 protein: ASRSQGPNTEAF

V gene: TRBV5-8
CDR3 protein: ASSLGGLGDEQF

V gene: TRBV7-9
CDR3 protein: ASSLLGQGGTEAF

V gene: TRBV30
CDR3 protein: AWSQGGNQPQH

V gene: TRBV19
CDR3 protein: ASKMSGIPRSYNEQF

V gene: TRBV25-1
CDR3 protein: ASSDTGGLREKLF

V gene: TRBV6-5
CDR3 protein: ASSYSESNYGYT

V gene: TRBV6-5
CDR3 protein: ASRPGTGRSQPQH

V gene: TRBV7-9
CDR3 protein: ASSPLAGSYEQY

V gene: TRBV6-6
CDR3 protein: ASTLGGNSGNTIY

V gene: TRBV10-2
CDR3 protein: ASRSGGNQPQH

V gene: TRBV5-4
CDR3 protein: ASSLAGTGGKIDT

V gene: TRBV11-2
CDR3 protein: ASSRPGGGEQY

V gene: TRBV5-1
CDR3 protein: ASRAYVGVTYEQY

V gene: TRBV5-8
CDR3 protein: ASSLGSIAGGSSYEQY

V gene: TRBV5-1
CDR3 protein: ASSLAVGVNYGYT

V gene: TRBV5-4
CDR3 protein: ASSRTAVSLH

V gene: TRBV5-6
CDR3 protein: ASRADRGRVSGQY

V gene: TRBV4-1
CDR3 protein: ASLHPGTGDGYT

V gene: TRBV19
CDR3 protein: ASSISGTSTFAERDTQY

V gene: TRBV19
CDR3 protein: ASSIGELQTQY

V gene: TRBV15
CDR3 protein: ATSRGIGQGSSYEQY

V gene: TRBV4-3
CDR3 protein: ASSLSDRTVYGYT

V gene: TRBV4-3
CDR3 protein: ASSQDGGTSAQRYNEQF

V gene: TRBV5-4
CDR3 protein: ASSHGGVSGANVLT

V gene: TRBV6-1
CDR3 protein: ASSDWDSGNTIY

V gene: TRBV30
CDR3 protein: AWSRGQGSQETQY

V gene: TRBV2
CDR3 protein: ASSYGLAGVYNEQF

V gene: TRBV10-3
CDR3 protein: AIRGTEMNTEAF